This T cell receptor (beta chain) derives from a study of blood T cells in healthy people across ages. Study in general: When template switching was applied, about one barcoded beta molecule was captured per two T cells.

Study findings and constraints: As age increased, TCR beta diversity per million T cells fell in a roughly linear fashion.

Germline CDR1 DFQATT, CDR2 SNEGSKA (reference sequence). The CDR3 is made up of 15 amino acids. Trimming left V 3 bases short and J 2 bases short, with 17 bases between. Comments on this clonotype: Its antigen is still unknown.

Alongside a J-beta primer mix, a sample-barcoded 5' primer served in a second PCR lasting roughly 6 to 11 cycles. Each cDNA molecule, via a template-switch adaptor with 12 random nucleotides, was tagged. Every sample gave at least 2.5 million paired-end reads containing CDR3. One entry per CDR3 protein, called by TCRdb with MiXCR from the 5' RACE reads. The sample consists of hundreds of thousands of distinct CDR3 sequences, about 30% of them appearing once. The clonotype was recovered from a woman of 80 years or more in good health. The specimen was blood. This chain uses TRBV20-1 with TRBJ2-7, with D perhaps being TRBD1 or TRBD2 (5 bases each). CDR3 protein: CSARSPGRSPYEQYF. The DNA of the CDR3 is TGCAGTGCTAGGTCACCGGGACGCAGCCCCTACGAGCAGTACTTC.